This note documents a single TCR beta chain sequence. The data stem from a study of blood T cell repertoires in COVID-19. Study as a whole: Sites across the United States, Italy and Spain contributed samples from acute and convalescent COVID-19. Sources were T cells, B-cell-depleted T cells, or PBMCs; the material itself was cDNA or gDNA.

Germline V gene sequence: CDR1 SQVTM, CDR2 ANQGSEA. The CDR3 length is 14 residues. V was clipped by 5 bases and J by 5 bases; unmatched bases: 11. TCRdb's copy holds only in-frame clones and misses some; the assay was immunoSEQ multiplex PCR. Among 150,000 or so clones listed, about 89% were seen once. Sequenced input: peripheral blood. The clonotype originates from a woman in her seventies with COVID-19, enrolled during active disease. J is TRBJ2-5 and V is TRBV29-1; the match to TRBD1 covers 7 bases. The CDR3 region has the DNA TGCAGCGTTAGAACGACAGGGTCTCTGGAGACCCAGTACTTC. It encodes CSVRTTGSLETQYF. Complete variable domain (other parts from reference TRBV29-1 and TRBJ2-5): SAVISQKPSRDICQRGTSLTIQCQVDSQVTMMFWYRQQPGQSLTLIATANQGSEATYESGFVIDKFPISRPNLTFSTLTVSNMSPEDSSIYLCSVRTTGSLETQYFGPGTRLLVL.